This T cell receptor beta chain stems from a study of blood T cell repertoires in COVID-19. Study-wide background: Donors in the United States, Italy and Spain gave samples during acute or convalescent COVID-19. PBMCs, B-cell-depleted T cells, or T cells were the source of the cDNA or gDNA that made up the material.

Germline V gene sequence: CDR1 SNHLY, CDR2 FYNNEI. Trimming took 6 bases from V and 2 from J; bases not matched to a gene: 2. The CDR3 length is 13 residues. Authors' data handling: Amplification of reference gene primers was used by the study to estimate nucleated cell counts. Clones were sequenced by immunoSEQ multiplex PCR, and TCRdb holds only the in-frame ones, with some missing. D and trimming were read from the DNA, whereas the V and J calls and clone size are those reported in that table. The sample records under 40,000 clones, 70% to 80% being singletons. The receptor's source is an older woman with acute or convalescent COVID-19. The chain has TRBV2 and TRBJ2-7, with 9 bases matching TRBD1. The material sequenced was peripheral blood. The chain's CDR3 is CASRGQGPYEQYF. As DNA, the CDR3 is TGTGCCAGCAGGGGACAGGGCCCCTACGAGCAGTACTTC.